This TCR beta chain was profiled in a study of blood T cell repertoires in COVID-19. The overall study: Samples of COVID-19 (acute and convalescent) were obtained from the United States, Italy and Spain. The analysed material was cDNA or gDNA that came from T cells, B-cell-depleted T cells, or PBMCs.

Methods used by the authors: Amplifying reference gene primers gave estimates of nucleated cell counts. TCRdb's table, derived via immunoSEQ multiplex PCR, lists solely in-frame clones and lacks some. V and J calls and clone size are those listed in that table; D and trimming were worked out from the DNA. The sample holds roughly 440,000 clones, about 87% seen once. While infection was still active, Seattle patients were enrolled and then followed longitudinally. The sample was peripheral blood. The source of this sequence is a woman aged 45-60 years with COVID-19, enrolled during active disease.

CDR3 in amino acids: CASRAGGSNEKLFF. CDR3 sequence (DNA): TGCGCCAGCAGGGCAGGGGGCTCTAATGAAAAACTGTTTTTT. The V gene is TRBV5-1, the J gene TRBJ1-4; 8 bases map to TRBD1. Unmatched junction bases numbered 3, after V lost 5 bases and J lost 3 bases. The V gene's germline CDR1 is SGHRS and CDR2 YFSETQ. This CDR3 region has 14 residues.